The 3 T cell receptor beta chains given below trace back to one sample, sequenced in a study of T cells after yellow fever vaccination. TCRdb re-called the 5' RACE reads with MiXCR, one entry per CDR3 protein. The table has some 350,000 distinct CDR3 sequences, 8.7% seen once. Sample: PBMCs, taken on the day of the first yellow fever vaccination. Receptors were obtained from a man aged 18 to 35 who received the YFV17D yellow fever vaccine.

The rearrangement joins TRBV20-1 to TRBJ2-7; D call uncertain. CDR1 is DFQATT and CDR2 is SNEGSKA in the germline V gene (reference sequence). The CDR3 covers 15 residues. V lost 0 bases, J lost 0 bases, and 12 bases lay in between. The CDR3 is CSARETRSTSYEQYF. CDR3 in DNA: TGCAGTGCTAGAGAGACACGATCCACCTCCTACGAGCAGTACTTC.

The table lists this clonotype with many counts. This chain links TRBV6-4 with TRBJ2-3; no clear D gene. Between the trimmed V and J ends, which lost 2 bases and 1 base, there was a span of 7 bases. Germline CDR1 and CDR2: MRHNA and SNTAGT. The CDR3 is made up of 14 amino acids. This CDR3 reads CASSDRVGTDTQYF. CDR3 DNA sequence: TGTGCCAGCAGTGACAGGGTTGGCACAGATACGCAGTATTTT.

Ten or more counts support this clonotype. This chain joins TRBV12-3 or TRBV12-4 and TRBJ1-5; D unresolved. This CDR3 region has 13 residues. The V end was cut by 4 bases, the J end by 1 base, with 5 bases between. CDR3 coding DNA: TGTGCCAGCAGTTCTCTCAGCAATCAGCCCCAGCATTTT. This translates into CASSSLSNQPQHF.